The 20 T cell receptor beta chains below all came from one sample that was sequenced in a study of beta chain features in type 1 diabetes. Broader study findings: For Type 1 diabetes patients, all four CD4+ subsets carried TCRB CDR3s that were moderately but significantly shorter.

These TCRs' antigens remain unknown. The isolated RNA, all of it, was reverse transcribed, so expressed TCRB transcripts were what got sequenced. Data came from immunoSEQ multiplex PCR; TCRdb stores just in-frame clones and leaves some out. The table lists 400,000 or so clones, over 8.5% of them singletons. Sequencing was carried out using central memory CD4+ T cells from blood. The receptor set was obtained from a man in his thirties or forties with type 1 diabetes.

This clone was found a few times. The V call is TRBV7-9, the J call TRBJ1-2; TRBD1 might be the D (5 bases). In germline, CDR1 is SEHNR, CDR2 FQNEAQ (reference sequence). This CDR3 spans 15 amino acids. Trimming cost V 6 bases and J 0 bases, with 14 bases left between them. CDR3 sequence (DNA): TGTGCCAGCAGAGAATCCGGGGGATCTAACTATGGCTACACCTTC. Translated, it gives CASRESGGSNYGYTF. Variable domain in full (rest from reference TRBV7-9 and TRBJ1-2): DTGVSQNPRHKITKRGQNVTFRCDPISEHNRLYWYRQTLGQGPEFLTYFQNEAQLEKSRLLSDRFSAERPKGSFSTLEIQRTEQGDSAMYLCASRESGGSNYGYTFGSGTRLTVV.

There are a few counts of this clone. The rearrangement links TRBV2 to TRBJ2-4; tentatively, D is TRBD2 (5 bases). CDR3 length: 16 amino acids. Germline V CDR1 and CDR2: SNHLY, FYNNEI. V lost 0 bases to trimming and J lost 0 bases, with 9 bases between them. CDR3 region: CASSEADGIAKNIQYF. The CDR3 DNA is TGTGCCAGCAGTGAAGCGGACGGGATAGCCAAAAACATTCAGTACTTC.

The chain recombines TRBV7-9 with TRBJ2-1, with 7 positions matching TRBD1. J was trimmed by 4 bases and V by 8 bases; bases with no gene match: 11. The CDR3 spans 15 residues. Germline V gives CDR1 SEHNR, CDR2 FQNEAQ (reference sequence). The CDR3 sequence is CASPSKGAAYNEQFF. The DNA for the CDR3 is TGTGCCAGCCCCTCTAAGGGGGCAGCATACAATGAGCAGTTCTTC.

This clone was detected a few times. The CDR3 DNA sequence: TGTGCCAGCTCACCATTGGCAGGGGAAAATGAGCAGTTCTTC. It is translated as CASSPLAGENEQFF. V is TRBV18 and J is TRBJ2-1; the D gene is possibly TRBD1 (6 bases). This CDR3 contains 14 residues. The germline V gene has CDR1 KGHSH and CDR2 LQKENI. Trimming left V 2 bases short and J 7 bases short, with 12 bases between.

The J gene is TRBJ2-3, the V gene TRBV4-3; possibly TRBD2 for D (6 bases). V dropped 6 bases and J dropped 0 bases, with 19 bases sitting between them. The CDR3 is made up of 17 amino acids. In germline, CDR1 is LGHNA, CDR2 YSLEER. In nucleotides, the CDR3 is TGCGCCAGCAGTCCGGCCCCCAGCGGGTTAAGCACAGATACGCAGTATTTT. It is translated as CASSPAPSGLSTDTQYF.

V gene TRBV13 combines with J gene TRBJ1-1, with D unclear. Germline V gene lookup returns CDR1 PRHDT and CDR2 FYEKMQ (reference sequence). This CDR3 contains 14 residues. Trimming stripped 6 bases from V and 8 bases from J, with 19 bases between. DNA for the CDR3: TGTGCCAGCAGTTACTCAGAGAGCGATCCGGAAGCTTTCTTT. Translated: CASSYSESDPEAFF. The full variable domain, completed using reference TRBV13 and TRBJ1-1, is AAGVIQSPRHLIKEKRETATLKCYPIPRHDTVYWYQQGPGQDPQFLISFYEKMQSDKGSIPDRFSAQQFSDYHSELNMSSLELGDSALYFCASSYSESDPEAFFGQGTRLTVV.

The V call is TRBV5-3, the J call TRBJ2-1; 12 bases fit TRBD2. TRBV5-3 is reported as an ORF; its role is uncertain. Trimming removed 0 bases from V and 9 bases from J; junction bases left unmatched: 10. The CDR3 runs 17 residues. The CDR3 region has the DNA TGTGCCAGAAGCTTGGTCGCTAGCGGGAGGGCCGAGTGTGAGCAGTTCTTC. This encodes CARSLVASGRAECEQFF.

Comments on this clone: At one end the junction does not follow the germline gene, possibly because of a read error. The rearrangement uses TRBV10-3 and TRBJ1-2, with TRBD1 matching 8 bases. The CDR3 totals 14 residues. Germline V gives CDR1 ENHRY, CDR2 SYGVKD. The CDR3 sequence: CASSDADRAYGYTF. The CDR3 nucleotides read TGTGCCAGCAGTGACGCGGACAGGGCCTATGGCTACACCTTC.

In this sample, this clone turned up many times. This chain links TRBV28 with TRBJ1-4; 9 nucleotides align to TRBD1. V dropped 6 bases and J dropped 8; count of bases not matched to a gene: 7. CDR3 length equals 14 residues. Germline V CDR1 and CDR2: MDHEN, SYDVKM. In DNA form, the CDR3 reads TGTGCCAGCAGCGAGGACAGGGGAAGGGAAAAACTGTTTTTT. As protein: CASSEDRGREKLFF.

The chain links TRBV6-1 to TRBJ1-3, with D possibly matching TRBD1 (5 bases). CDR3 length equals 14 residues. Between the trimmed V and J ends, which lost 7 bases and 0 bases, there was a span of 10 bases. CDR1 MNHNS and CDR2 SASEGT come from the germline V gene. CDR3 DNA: TGTGCCAGCATTATACAGGCCTCTGGAAACACCATATATTTT. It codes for CASIIQASGNTIYF.

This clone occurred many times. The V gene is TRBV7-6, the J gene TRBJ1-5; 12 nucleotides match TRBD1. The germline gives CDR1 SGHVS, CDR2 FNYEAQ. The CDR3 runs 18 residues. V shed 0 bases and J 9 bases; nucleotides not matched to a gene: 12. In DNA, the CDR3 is TGTGCCAGCAGCTTAGCATCCGGGACAGGGGGCGCCGGGGGGCCCCAGCATTTT. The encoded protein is CASSLASGTGGAGGPQHF.

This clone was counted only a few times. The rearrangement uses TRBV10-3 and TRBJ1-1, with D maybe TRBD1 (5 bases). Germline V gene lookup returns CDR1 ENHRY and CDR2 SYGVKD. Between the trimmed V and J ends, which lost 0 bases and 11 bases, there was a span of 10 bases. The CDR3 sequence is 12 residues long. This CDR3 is CAISESGRRAFF. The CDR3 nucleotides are TGTGCCATCAGTGAGTCGGGACGTCGCGCTTTCTTT.

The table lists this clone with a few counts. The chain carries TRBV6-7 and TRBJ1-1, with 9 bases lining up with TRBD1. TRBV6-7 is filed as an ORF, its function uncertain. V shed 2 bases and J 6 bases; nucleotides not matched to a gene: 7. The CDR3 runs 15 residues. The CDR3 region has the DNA TGTGCCAGCAGTTACCTTGACAGGGGGAGCTCTGAAGCTTTCTTT. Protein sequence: CASSYLDRGSSEAFF.

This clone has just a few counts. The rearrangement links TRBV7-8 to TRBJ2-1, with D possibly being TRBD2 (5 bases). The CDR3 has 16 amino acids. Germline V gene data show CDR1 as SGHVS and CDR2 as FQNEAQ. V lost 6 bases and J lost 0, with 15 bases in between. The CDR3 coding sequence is TGTGCCAGCAGATCCGGGGTGCCTAGCTCCTACAATGAGCAGTTCTTC. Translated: CASRSGVPSSYNEQFF. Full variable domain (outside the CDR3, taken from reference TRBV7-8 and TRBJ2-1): GAGVSQSPRYKVAKRGQDVALRCDPISGHVSLFWYQQALGQGPEFLTYFQNEAQLDKSGLPSDRFFAERPEGSVSTLKIQRTQQEDSAVYLCASRSGVPSSYNEQFFGPGTRLTVL.

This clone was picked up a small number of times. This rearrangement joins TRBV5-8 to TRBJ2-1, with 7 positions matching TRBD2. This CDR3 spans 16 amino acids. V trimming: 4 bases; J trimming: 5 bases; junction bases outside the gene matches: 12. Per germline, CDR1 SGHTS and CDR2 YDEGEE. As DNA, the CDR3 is TGTGCCAGCAGCGCGGCAAGGACTAGTATCGACAATGAGCAGTTCTTC. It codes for CASSAARTSIDNEQFF.

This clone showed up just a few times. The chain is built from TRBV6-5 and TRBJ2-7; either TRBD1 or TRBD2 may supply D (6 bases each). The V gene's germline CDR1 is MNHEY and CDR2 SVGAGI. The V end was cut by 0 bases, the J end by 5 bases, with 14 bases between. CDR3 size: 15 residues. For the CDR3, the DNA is TGTGCCAGCAGTTACTCGAAGCAGGGGAGGCACGAGCAGTACTTC. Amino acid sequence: CASSYSKQGRHEQYF.

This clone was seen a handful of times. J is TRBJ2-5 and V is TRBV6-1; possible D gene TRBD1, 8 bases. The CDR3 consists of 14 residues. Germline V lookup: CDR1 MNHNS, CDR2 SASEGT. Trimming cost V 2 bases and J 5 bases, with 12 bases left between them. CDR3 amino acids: CASSENRGGETQYF. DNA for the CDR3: TGTGCCAGCAGTGAAAACAGGGGGGGGGAGACCCAGTACTTC.

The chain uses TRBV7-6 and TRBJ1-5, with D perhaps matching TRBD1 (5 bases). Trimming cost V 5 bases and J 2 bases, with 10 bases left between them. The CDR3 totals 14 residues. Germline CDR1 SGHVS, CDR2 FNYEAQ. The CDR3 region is CASSPREGNQPQHF. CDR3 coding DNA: TGTGCCAGCAGCCCCAGGGAAGGCAATCAGCCCCAGCATTTT.

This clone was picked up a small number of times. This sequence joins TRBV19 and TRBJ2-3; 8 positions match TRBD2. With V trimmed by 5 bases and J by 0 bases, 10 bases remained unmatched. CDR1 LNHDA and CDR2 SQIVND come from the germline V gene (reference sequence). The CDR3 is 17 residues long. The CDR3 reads CASSPREAPGSTDTQYF. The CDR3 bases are TGTGCCAGTAGTCCGCGGGAGGCCCCGGGGAGCACAGATACGCAGTATTTT.

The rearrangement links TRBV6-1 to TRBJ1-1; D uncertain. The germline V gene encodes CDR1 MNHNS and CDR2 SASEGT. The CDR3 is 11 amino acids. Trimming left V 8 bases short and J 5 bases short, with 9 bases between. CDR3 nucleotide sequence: TGTGCCAGCGTGAGGCATACTGAAGCTTTCTTT. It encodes CASVRHTEAFF.